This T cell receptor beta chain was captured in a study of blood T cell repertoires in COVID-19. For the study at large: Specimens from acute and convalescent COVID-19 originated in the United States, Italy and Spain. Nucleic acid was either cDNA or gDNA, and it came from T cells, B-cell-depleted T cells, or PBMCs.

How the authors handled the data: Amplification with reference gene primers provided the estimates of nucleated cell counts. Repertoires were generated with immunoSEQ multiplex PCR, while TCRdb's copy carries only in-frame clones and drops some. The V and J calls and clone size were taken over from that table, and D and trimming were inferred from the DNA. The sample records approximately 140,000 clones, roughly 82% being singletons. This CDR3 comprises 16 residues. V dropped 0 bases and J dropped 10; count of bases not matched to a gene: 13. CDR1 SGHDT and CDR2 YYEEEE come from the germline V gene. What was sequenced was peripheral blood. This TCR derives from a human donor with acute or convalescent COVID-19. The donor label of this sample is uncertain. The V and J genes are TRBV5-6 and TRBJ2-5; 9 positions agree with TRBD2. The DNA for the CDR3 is TGTGCCAGCAGCTTGGTCCCGGCTAGCGGGGAAGGGAACCAGTACTTC. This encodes CASSLVPASGEGNQYF.